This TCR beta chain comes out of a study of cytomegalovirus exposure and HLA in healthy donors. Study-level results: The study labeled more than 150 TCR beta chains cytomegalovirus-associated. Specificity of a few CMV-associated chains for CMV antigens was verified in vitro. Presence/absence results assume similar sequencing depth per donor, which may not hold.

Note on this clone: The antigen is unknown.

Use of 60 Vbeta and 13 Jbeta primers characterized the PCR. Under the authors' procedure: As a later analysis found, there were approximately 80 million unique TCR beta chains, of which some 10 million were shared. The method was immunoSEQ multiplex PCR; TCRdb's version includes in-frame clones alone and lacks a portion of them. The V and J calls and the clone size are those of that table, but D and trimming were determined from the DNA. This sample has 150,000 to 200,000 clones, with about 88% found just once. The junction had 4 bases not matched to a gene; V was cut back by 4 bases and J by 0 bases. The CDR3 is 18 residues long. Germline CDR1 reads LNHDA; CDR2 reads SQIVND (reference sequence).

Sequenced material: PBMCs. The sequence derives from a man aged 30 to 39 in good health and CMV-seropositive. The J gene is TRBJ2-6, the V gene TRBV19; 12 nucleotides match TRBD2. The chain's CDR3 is CASSRGLAGFSGANVLTF. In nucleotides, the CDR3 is TGTGCCAGTAGTAGGGGACTAGCGGGTTTCTCTGGGGCCAACGTCCTGACTTTC.